This T cell receptor beta chain was sequenced for a study of cytomegalovirus exposure and HLA in healthy donors. Study conclusions and caveats: Common viral pathogens seemed, in a later analysis, to connect with several of the most significant clusters. Overall, around 160 TCR beta chains were annotated as cytomegalovirus-associated.

V shed 0 bases and J 5 bases; nucleotides not matched to a gene: 7. This CDR3 has 14 amino acids. CDR1 is GTSNPN and CDR2 is SVGIG in the germline V gene (reference sequence). Primers for the PCR totalled 60 Vbeta and 13 Jbeta. Only in-frame clones appear in the TCRdb table, and some are missing; sequencing was by immunoSEQ multiplex PCR. The sample has around 230,000 clones, roughly 80% seen once. On this clone: Its antigen is not known.

The chain carries TRBV30 and TRBJ2-7; 7 positions agree with TRBD2. This receptor was identified in a man aged 40-49 years in good health and CMV-seropositive. Material: PBMCs. CDR3 coding DNA: TGTGCCTGGAGTGTCGGGGGAGGGTACGACGAGCAGTACTTC. Amino acids: CAWSVGGGYDEQYF.